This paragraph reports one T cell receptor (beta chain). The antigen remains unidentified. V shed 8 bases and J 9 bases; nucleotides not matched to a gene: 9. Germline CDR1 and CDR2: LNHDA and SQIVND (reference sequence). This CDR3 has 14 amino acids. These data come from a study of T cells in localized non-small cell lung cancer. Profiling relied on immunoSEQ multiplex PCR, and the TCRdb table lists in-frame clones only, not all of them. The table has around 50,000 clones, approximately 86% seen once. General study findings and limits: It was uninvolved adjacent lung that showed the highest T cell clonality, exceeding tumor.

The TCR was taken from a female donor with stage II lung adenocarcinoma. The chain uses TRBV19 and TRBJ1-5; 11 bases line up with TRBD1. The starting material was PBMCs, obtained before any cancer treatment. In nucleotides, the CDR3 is TGTGCCAGTGTCCGGGACAGGGGGAACGGGCCCCAGCATTTT. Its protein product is CASVRDRGNGPQHF. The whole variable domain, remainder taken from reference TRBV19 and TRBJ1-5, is DGGITQSPKYLFRKEGQNVTLSCEQNLNHDAMYWYRQDPGQGLRLIYYSQIVNDFQKGDIAEGYSVSREKKESFPLTVTSAQKNPTAFYLCASVRDRGNGPQHFGDGTRLSIL.